The 30 T cell receptor beta chains in this list originate from one sample, sequenced in a study of T cell responses to AZD1222 COVID-19 vaccine. Sequenced by immunoSEQ multiplex PCR; TCRdb stores in-frame clones only, minus some. The table has about 150,000 clones, about 82% seen once. This sample comprised peripheral blood, obtained 28 days after the second dose of the MenACWY control vaccine. The source is an adult who received the MenACWY meningococcal vaccine as a control.

This clone was counted between two and nine times. The CDR3 protein is CASSYSERGEQYV. The CDR3, as DNA: TGTGCCAGCAGTTACTCCGAACGGGGCGAGCAGTACGTC. The chain employs TRBV6-2 or TRBV6-3 and TRBJ2-7; possibly TRBD2 for D (5 bases). CDR1 is MNHEY, CDR2 SVGEGT, per germline. V was trimmed by 0 bases and J by 6 bases, leaving 9 bases between them. The CDR3 spans 13 residues.

The chain couples TRBV11-2 to TRBJ2-1; TRBD2 matches at 8 bases. Per the germline V gene, CDR1 is SGHAT and CDR2 is FQNNGV. CDR3 length equals 17 residues. V shed 1 base and J 6 bases; nucleotides not matched to a gene: 11. The CDR3 region has the DNA TGTGCCAGCAGCTTAGCAGCGGGAGCGCGGCGGAGCAATGAGCAGTTCTTC. Its protein is CASSLAAGARRSNEQFF.

The V and J genes are TRBV5-6 and TRBJ2-1; D is tentatively TRBD1 or TRBD2 (5 bases each). Germline V gene data show CDR1 as SGHDT and CDR2 as YYEEEE. V lost 3 bases to trimming and J lost 4 bases, with 14 bases between them. CDR3 size: 15 residues. CDR3 sequence (DNA): TGTGCCAGCAGCTCCCCCCGGGACGGATACAATGAGCAGTTCTTC. Its translation is CASSSPRDGYNEQFF.

This clone came up once. The chain joins TRBV3-1 (or the pseudogene TRBV3-2) to TRBJ1-6, with unresolved D. The length of the CDR3 is 11 residues. V was pared by 4 bases and J by 7 bases, with 2 bases between. Looked up from germline, CDR1 is LGHDT and CDR2 is YNNKEL (reference sequence). CDR3: CASSRNSPLHF. The DNA for the CDR3 is TGTGCCAGCAGCCGAAATTCACCCCTCCACTTT.

This clone was detected only once. This chain uses TRBV7-2 with TRBJ2-2; D possibly corresponds to TRBD1 (6 bases). Germline CDR1 is SGHTA and CDR2 is FQGNSA. The germline V and J ends were trimmed by 2 bases and 0 bases, with 10 bases remaining between them. The CDR3 totals 16 residues. The CDR3 DNA reads as TGTGCCAGCAGCTTAAGTGGGGGCCCGAACACCGGGGAGCTGTTTTTT. Amino acid sequence: CASSLSGGPNTGELFF.

This chain links TRBV4-2 with TRBJ2-3; 16 bases match TRBD2. The CDR3 is made up of 20 amino acids. The germline CDR1 and CDR2 sequences are LGHNA and YNFKEQ. V shed 4 bases and J 4 bases; nucleotides not matched to a gene: 14. The CDR3: CASSLKGTSGRADRADTQYF. CDR3 DNA: TGTGCCAGCAGCCTCAAAGGGACTAGCGGGAGGGCCGACCGAGCAGATACGCAGTATTTT.

This rearrangement joins TRBV27 to TRBJ2-3, with 9 bases lining up with TRBD2. Trimming removed 3 bases from V and 6 bases from J; junction bases left unmatched: 4. Germline V gene lookup returns CDR1 MNHEY and CDR2 SMNVEV (reference sequence). The CDR3 has 14 amino acids. CDR3 DNA sequence: TGTGCCAGCAGTTTTAGCGGGAGTGGGGATACGCAGTATTTT. Translation: CASSFSGSGDTQYF.

The chain combines TRBV6-8 with TRBJ1-4; D is unresolved. This CDR3 contains 14 residues. V lost 2 bases to trimming and J lost 4 bases, with 8 bases between them. Germline V gene data show CDR1 as MNHGY and CDR2 as SAAAGT. The CDR3 region has the DNA TGTGCCAGCAGTTACATGGCAGATAATGAAAAACTGTTTTTT. Translation: CASSYMADNEKLFF.

CDR3 in amino acids: CSVGQGINQPQHF. In DNA, the CDR3 is TGCAGCGTGGGACAGGGGATTAATCAGCCCCAGCATTTT. The rearrangement joins TRBV29-1 to TRBJ1-5, with 10 bases identical to TRBD1. V was clipped by 6 bases and J by 4 bases; unmatched bases: 3. The V gene's germline CDR1 is SQVTM and CDR2 ANQGSEA. The CDR3 consists of 13 residues.

The sample holds a few counts of this clone. This sequence joins TRBV6-4 and TRBJ2-1; 13 nucleotides line up with TRBD2. Germline CDR1 is MRHNA and CDR2 is SNTAGT. With V trimmed by 6 bases and J by 9 bases, 8 bases remained unmatched. The CDR3 is 15 residues long. As DNA, the CDR3 is TGTGCCAGCAGCGTGACTAGCGGGGGGCACGGTGAGCAGTTCTTC. As protein: CASSVTSGGHGEQFF.

The chain has TRBV6-2 or TRBV6-3 and TRBJ1-5; D is possibly TRBD1 (6 bases). V lost 2 bases, J lost 7 bases, and 9 bases lay in between. The CDR3 length is 13 residues. CDR1 is MNHEY, CDR2 SVGEGT, per germline. CDR3 sequence: CASSYVGAQPQHF. CDR3 nucleotide sequence: TGTGCCAGCAGTTACGTGGGGGCCCAGCCCCAGCATTTT.

The chain couples TRBV24-1 to TRBJ1-4; TRBD1 matches 8 bases. The junction had 4 bases not matched to a gene; V was cut back by 3 bases and J by 8 bases. The CDR3 length is 14 residues. Looked up from germline, CDR1 is KGHDR and CDR2 is SFDVKD. The CDR3 coding sequence is TGTGCCACCAGTGATGGGACAGGCCGCGAAAAACTGTTTTTT. Amino acids: CATSDGTGREKLFF.

The chain links TRBV6-5 to TRBJ1-6, with D perhaps matching TRBD1 (5 bases). The germline V and J ends were trimmed by 6 bases and 9 bases, with 15 bases remaining between them. This CDR3 is built from 14 residues. The V gene's germline CDR1 is MNHEY and CDR2 SVGAGI. The CDR3 sequence: CASSAGPGGSPLHF. Written as DNA, the CDR3 is TGTGCCAGCAGCGCCGGGCCCGGGGGTTCACCCCTCCACTTT.

The V and J genes are TRBV7-2 and TRBJ1-4; no firm D call. CDR3 length: 14 amino acids. CDR1 is SGHTA and CDR2 is FQGNSA in the germline V gene. Trimming removed 1 base from V and 8 bases from J, with 11 bases in between. The CDR3 protein is CASSLGLFREKLFF. For the CDR3, the DNA is TGTGCCAGCAGCTTAGGACTTTTCAGGGAAAAACTGTTTTTT.

The chain carries TRBV30 and TRBJ2-4; D not certain. Per the germline V gene, CDR1 is GTSNPN and CDR2 is SVGIG (reference sequence). Trimming took off 0 bases at V and 0 bases at J, with 30 bases between the two ends. The CDR3 covers 22 residues. Written as DNA, the CDR3 is TGTGCCTGGAGTGTATTTTTCGGAATGGTGGGCGGAAAAGCTATAGCCAAAAACATTCAGTACTTC. This gives the protein CAWSVFFGMVGGKAIAKNIQYF.

The chain employs TRBV19 and TRBJ1-1; weak D call: TRBD1 (5 bases). Germline CDR1 reads LNHDA; CDR2 reads SQIVND (reference sequence). The CDR3 contains 13 residues. Trimming pared 6 bases from V and 6 bases from J, leaving 14 bases between. CDR3: CASRTGARPEAFF. DNA for the CDR3: TGTGCCAGTAGGACCGGGGCGAGGCCTGAAGCTTTCTTT.

The rearrangement joins TRBV11-3 to TRBJ2-1; TRBD2 matches at 9 bases. The V and J ends lost 5 bases and 8 bases, in that order; junction bases with no gene match: 10. The CDR3 length is 15 residues. Germline V lookup: CDR1 SGHNT, CDR2 YENEEA. The CDR3 sequence is CASSLGTSPDDEQFF. The CDR3 region has the DNA TGTGCCAGCAGCCTCGGGACTAGCCCCGATGATGAGCAGTTCTTC. The entire variable domain, with the rest obtained from reference TRBV11-3 and TRBJ2-1, is as follows: EAGVVQSPRYKIIEKKQPVAFWCNPISGHNTLYWYLQNLGQGPELLIRYENEEAVDDSQLPKDRFSAERLKGVDSTLKIQPAELGDSAVYLCASSLGTSPDDEQFFGPGTRLTVL.

This clone was seen a few times. CDR3 coding DNA: TGTGCCAGCAGCTTTAGGGGCCTTGGAAACACCATATATTTT. It translates to CASSFRGLGNTIYF. The J gene is TRBJ1-3, the V gene TRBV5-6, with a weak D call TRBD1 (5 bases). V was pared by 2 bases and J by 3 bases, with 9 bases between. There are 14 residues in the CDR3. Germline CDR1 is SGHDT and CDR2 is YYEEEE.

The V gene is TRBV7-2, the J gene TRBJ2-3; TRBD1 is a possible D gene (5 bases). Trimming stripped 3 bases from V and 4 bases from J, with 8 bases between. CDR1 is SGHTA, CDR2 FQGNSA, per germline. The CDR3 is 13 residues long. As DNA, the CDR3 is TGTGCCAGCAGCTTTCAGGGCGCAGATACGCAGTATTTT. Its translation: CASSFQGADTQYF.

This clone has at least ten counts. The CDR3 spells CASRPSDRSNYGYTF. CDR3 coding DNA: TGTGCCAGCAGACCCAGCGACAGGAGTAACTATGGCTACACCTTC. The chain employs TRBV4-2 and TRBJ1-2; possible D gene TRBD1, 6 bases. V lost 6 bases and J 1 base, leaving 15 bases between the germline ends. Germline V gene sequence: CDR1 LGHNA, CDR2 YNFKEQ. The CDR3 has 15 amino acids.

This clone came up once. This rearrangement joins TRBV30 to TRBJ1-2; 8 bases align to TRBD1. This CDR3 comprises 13 residues. The V gene's germline CDR1 is GTSNPN and CDR2 SVGIG (reference sequence). V trimming: 0 bases; J trimming: 4 bases; junction bases outside the gene matches: 1. CDR3 in amino acids: CAWSVTGGYGYTF. The DNA for the CDR3 is TGTGCCTGGAGTGTAACAGGGGGCTATGGCTACACCTTC. Using reference TRBV30 and TRBJ1-2 for the parts outside the CDR3, the full variable domain is SQTIHQWPATLVQPVGSPLSLECTVEGTSNPNLYWYRQAAGRGLQLLFYSVGIGQISSEVPQNLSASRPQDRQFILSSKKLLLSDSGFYLCAWSVTGGYGYTFGSGTRLTVV.

The chain links TRBV15 to TRBJ1-2; no definite D call. Germline V gives CDR1 LNHNV, CDR2 YYDKDF (reference sequence). Trimming pared 0 bases from V and 6 bases from J, leaving 17 bases between. The CDR3 is 16 residues long. The CDR3: CATSRDLGISVDGYTF. CDR3 sequence (DNA): TGTGCCACCAGCAGAGATCTGGGGATCTCGGTCGATGGCTACACCTTC.

V is TRBV10-3 and J is TRBJ1-5, with D uncertain. Germline CDR1 and CDR2: ENHRY and SYGVKD. This CDR3 contains 14 residues. Trimming left V 0 bases short and J 0 bases short, with 3 bases between. The chain's CDR3 is CAISESDSNQPQHF. CDR3 sequence (DNA): TGTGCCATCAGTGAGTCGGATAGCAATCAGCCCCAGCATTTT.

The chain couples TRBV12-3 or TRBV12-4 to TRBJ1-2; D not certain. Between the trimmed V and J ends, which lost 6 bases and 4 bases, there was a span of 12 bases. The CDR3 sequence is 13 residues long. The chain's CDR3 is CASSLQYAYGYTF. CDR3 DNA: TGTGCCAGCAGCCTGCAGTATGCCTATGGCTACACCTTC.

J is TRBJ2-1 and V is TRBV7-9; D is unclear. From germline, CDR1 is SEHNR and CDR2 FQNEAQ (reference sequence). The CDR3 has 15 amino acids. V shed 5 bases and J shed 0 bases, with 11 bases lying between them. The CDR3 region has the DNA TGTGCCAGCAGCCAGAACCTGGGCTCCTACAATGAGCAGTTCTTC. Protein product: CASSQNLGSYNEQFF.

The chain links TRBV4-1 to TRBJ1-2, with unresolved D. The germline V and J ends were trimmed by 1 base and 5 bases, with 20 bases remaining between them. The CDR3 totals 17 residues. Germline loops: CDR1 MGHRA, CDR2 YSYEKL. The CDR3 sequence is CASSQAKKPTQSYGYTF. The CDR3 bases are TGCGCCAGCAGCCAAGCTAAGAAGCCGACCCAATCTTATGGCTACACCTTC.

The V and J genes are TRBV5-8 and TRBJ1-1; maybe TRBD1 (6 bases). Germline CDR1 and CDR2: SGHTS and YDEGEE. The CDR3 consists of 16 residues. The ends were cut back, 2 bases at V and 3 bases at J, with 17 bases in the middle. CDR3 in DNA: TGTGCCAGCAGCTTACGGAGGGGGGCTGGGTACACTGAAGCTTTCTTT. As protein: CASSLRRGAGYTEAFF.

The chain joins TRBV9 to TRBJ2-1; tentative D call: TRBD2 (5 bases). The CDR3 is 14 residues long. Trimming shortened V by 4 bases and J by 4 bases, and 12 bases separated the two germline ends. CDR1 SGDLS and CDR2 YYNGEE come from the germline V gene. As DNA, the CDR3 is TGTGCCAGCAGCTCGGCGGAGGTATACAATGAGCAGTTCTTC. Its translation is CASSSAEVYNEQFF. Together with reference TRBV9 and TRBJ2-1, the CDR3 gives the full variable domain: DSGVTQTPKHLITATGQRVTLRCSPRSGDLSVYWYQQSLDQGLQFLIQYYNGEERAKGNILERFSAQQFPDLHSELNLSSLELGDSALYFCASSSAEVYNEQFFGPGTRLTVL.

CDR3 sequence (DNA): TGTGCCAGCTCACCCCCAGGGGGCCGGTCGGAGACCCAGTACTTC. Translating it yields CASSPPGGRSETQYF. V and J are TRBV18 and TRBJ2-5; 8 nucleotides agree with TRBD1. V shed 3 bases, J shed 5 bases, and the junction held 8 bases outside the gene matches. The CDR3 spans 15 residues. Germline loops: CDR1 KGHSH, CDR2 LQKENI.

This chain links TRBV7-2 with TRBJ2-5; a possible D gene is TRBD2 (6 bases). Trimming removed 2 bases at V and 5 bases at J, with 18 bases between. Germline values: CDR1 SGHTA, CDR2 FQGNSA. There are 16 residues in the CDR3. CDR3 coding DNA: TGTGCCAGCAGCTTAAGTGCTGGGGGGTGGAGGGAGACCCAGTACTTC. It encodes CASSLSAGGWRETQYF.